This T cell receptor beta chain was sequenced for a study of blood T cell repertoires in COVID-19 (dated by TCRdb to the early 2020s). Notes on the research overall: Collaborator samples came from the United States, Italy and Spain and covered acute and convalescent phases of COVID-19. Where available, HLA class I and class II types were obtained from metadata supplied by the sample provider rather than from assay-based typing. Nearly every sample came with metadata listing a de-identified subject ID, COVID-19 status, age in years and sex. The material from the prospective study consisted of cDNA or gDNA derived from T cells, B-cell-depleted T cells, or PBMCs. The samples were drawn from two sources: the first 160 participants of the ongoing ImmuneRACE study, and 1,254 subjects contributed by 6 global collaborators. Subjects who had been exposed to COVID-19, were actively infected with it, or had recovered from it provided the deeply sampled blood TCRbeta repertoires that made up the dataset. The repertoires were made available in a free public database intended to serve as a resource for research on the immune response to SARS-CoV-2. Overall study results and their limits: The amount of clinical and demographic metadata varied by source and participant and was provided uncurated.

The collaborating institutions used their own protocols to collect whole blood in K2EDTA tubes. For TCRbeta analysis, collaborators shipped samples in one of three forms: frozen whole blood, isolated PBMCs, or DNA extracted from either of those sample types. The immunoSEQ Assay, a bias-controlled multiplex PCR, was used to amplify TCRbeta CDR3 regions from genomic DNA. The paper's processing steps were these. Within the assay, amplification of reference gene primers was used to estimate how many nucleated cells each sample contained. To quantify the absolute abundance of each unique TCRbeta CDR3 rearrangement, sequence reads were collapsed and filtered. Productive Simpson clonality was computed per sample as the square root of Simpson's diversity index over productive rearrangements. Not all clones reach the TCRdb copy of this immuneACCESS table, which keeps in-frame sequences only. Checked studies attribute under half of the gap to unresolved V genes and leave the rest unexplained. The V and J calls and the clone size are those of that table, but D and trimming were determined from the DNA. The sample table shows around 200,000 clones, and over 75% are seen once. The ten largest clones add up to approximately 6.1% of the sample.

As for this clone: Its antigen remains unidentified. Per-nucleotide qualities are absent, and no much larger clonotype sits a single base away.

V lost 6 bases and J lost 0 bases; the stretch between them is 13 bases long. The CDR3 goes from the cysteine to the phenylalanine over 15 residues. Only the CDR3 portion is preserved as DNA: 45 bases, with reading frame beginning at the first base. Via the germline V gene, CDR1 is SGHTS and CDR2 YDEGEE. The chain employs TRBV5-8 and TRBJ2-1; the D gene is not confidently resolved. The specimen sequenced was peripheral blood. This TCR was recovered from a man aged 80 or over with acute or convalescent COVID-19. The bases are TGTGCCAGCATAGGTTCGCGGTCCTCCTACAATGAGCAGTTCTTC. Its translation is CASIGSRSSYNEQFF.